The rows below give T cell receptor beta chains drawn from one sample of a study of neurological immune-mediated disorders. TCRdb passed the 5' RACE reads through MiXCR, listing each CDR3 protein once. The sample contains 65,000 to 75,000 distinct CDR3 sequences, approximately 5.1% of which appear only once. Sequenced sample: PBMCs. The receptors originated from a human donor with multiple sclerosis. The donor label of this sample is uncertain. CDR3s include the opening cysteine and the closing phenylalanine or tryptophan. The D gene is left open where the match is weak. Some rows have no size entry. The others give once, few or many, or a class for an expanded clone.

.,TRBJ2-3,TRBV6-1,.,TGTGCCAGCAGGCCTTGGACAGCACGAAACTTCAGTGGCACAGATACGCAGTACTTT,CASRPWTARNFSGTDTQYF
many,TRBJ2-5,TRBV7-8,TRBD1,TGTGCCAGCAGGATAGCGCGACAGGGCACCCTCCAAGAGACCCAGTACTTC,CASRIARQGTLQETQYF
many,TRBJ1-3,TRBV5-1,TRBD1,TGCGCCAGCAGCTTACGGACAGGGTCGGGAAACACCATATATTTT,CASSLRTGSGNTIYF
many,TRBJ2-7,TRBV20-1,TRBD1,TGCAGGGGGGACAGAGACTACGAGCAGTACTTC,CRGDRDYEQYF
many,TRBJ2-1,TRBV5-6,.,TGTGCCAGCAGCTTGTTGACTTACAATGAGCAGTTCTTC,CASSLLTYNEQFF
many,TRBJ1-4,TRBV20-1,TRBD1,TGCAGGGCTTTTCACCCAGGGGGAGGGGAACTGTTTTTT,CRAFHPGGGELFF
many,TRBJ1-1,TRBV3-1,TRBD1,TGTGCCAGCAGCCCCCGACAGGGGGGCACTGAAGCTTTCTTT,CASSPRQGGTEAFF
many,TRBJ2-7,TRBV2,.,TGTGCCAGCAGTGAGAGACACAGCTCCTACGAGCAGTACTTC,CASSERHSSYEQYF
many,TRBJ2-7,TRBV5-1,.,TGCGCCAGCAGCATGGACAGCCGTACCTACGAGCAGTACTTC,CASSMDSRTYEQYF
many,TRBJ2-1,TRBV20-1,TRBD2,TGCAGTGCTAGGACCGGGACTAGCGGGGGTGAGCAGTTCTTC,CSARTGTSGGEQFF
many,TRBJ1-2,TRBV9,TRBD1,TGTGCCAGCAGCGTAGAGGGGACAGGGACTGGCTACACCTTC,CASSVEGTGTGYTF
many,TRBJ1-3,TRBV20-1,.,TGCAGTGCTAGAGATGGCCGGGGGACTGGAAACACCATATATTTT,CSARDGRGTGNTIYF
many,TRBJ2-3,TRBV5-1,TRBD2,TGCGCCAGCAGCTTGGCCGGACTAGCGGCTAGCACAGATACGCAGTATTTT,CASSLAGLAASTDTQYF